The source of this T cell receptor (beta chain) is a study of early T cells in non-severe SARS-CoV-2 infection. Researchers attached unique molecular identifiers to individual cDNA molecules. TCRdb re-called the 5' RACE reads with MiXCR, one entry per CDR3 protein. The sample has 40,000 to 45,000 distinct CDR3 sequences, 4.7% seen once. The CDR3 extends over 15 amino acids. Per the germline V gene, CDR1 is LGHNA and CDR2 is YSLEER. The V end was cut by 0 bases, the J end by 6 bases, with 11 bases between. The table lists this clonotype with many counts. Its target is unknown. Study-wide results and caveats: Anti-spike CD8 responses were favored in VDJdb matching, and private and CD4 specificities were missed.

The source of this sequence is an adult who was a healthcare worker with PCR-confirmed SARS-CoV-2 infection or an uninfected control (not recorded which). Sequences were obtained from whole blood. The rearrangement links TRBV4-3 to TRBJ1-4, with a tentative D call TRBD1 (5 bases). The CDR3 is CASSQDEGRDEKLFF. CDR3 in DNA: TGCGCCAGCAGCCAAGATGAGGGGAGGGATGAAAAACTGTTTTTT.